This entry features one T cell receptor beta chain sequence. Its antigen remains unidentified. The record originates from a study of cytomegalovirus exposure and HLA in healthy donors. As for the study in general: Counted in an early data release were about 85 million unique TCRs from HLA-typed donors. Study-wide points: When the data were analyzed later, several of the most significant clusters appeared to be linked to common viral pathogens.

The CDR3 runs 13 residues. V lost 4 bases and J lost 6, with 12 bases in between. The germline V gene encodes CDR1 MNHEY and CDR2 SVGAGI. The PCR used 60 Vbeta and 13 Jbeta primers. The data were produced by immunoSEQ multiplex PCR, yet TCRdb's version contains in-frame clones alone and is incomplete. Among fewer than 150,000 clones listed, 75% to 90% were seen once. The sequence derives from a female donor in good health and CMV-seronegative. The chain couples TRBV6-5 to TRBJ1-1, with D maybe TRBD1 (6 bases). The sample comprised PBMCs. In nucleotides, the CDR3 is TGTGCCAGCAGTTCGACAGGAACTTCTGAAGCTTTCTTT. This sequence encodes CASSSTGTSEAFF.